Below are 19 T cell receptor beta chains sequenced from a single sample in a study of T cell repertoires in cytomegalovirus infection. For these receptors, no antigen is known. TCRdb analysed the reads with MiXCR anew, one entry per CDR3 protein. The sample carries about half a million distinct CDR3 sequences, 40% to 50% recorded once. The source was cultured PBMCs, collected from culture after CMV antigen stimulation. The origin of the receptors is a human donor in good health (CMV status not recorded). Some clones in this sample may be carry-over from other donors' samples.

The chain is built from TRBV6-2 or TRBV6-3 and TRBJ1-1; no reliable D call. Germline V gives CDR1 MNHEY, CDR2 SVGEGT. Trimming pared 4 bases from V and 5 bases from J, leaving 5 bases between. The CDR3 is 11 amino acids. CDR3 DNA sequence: TGTGCCAGCAGTTTTACAACTGAAGCTTTCTTT. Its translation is CASSFTTEAFF.

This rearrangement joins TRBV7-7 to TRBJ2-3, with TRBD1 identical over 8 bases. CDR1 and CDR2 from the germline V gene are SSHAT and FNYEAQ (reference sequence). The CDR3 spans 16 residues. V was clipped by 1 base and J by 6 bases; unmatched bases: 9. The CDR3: CASSLEAGGGHDTQYF. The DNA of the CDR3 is TGTGCCAGCAGCTTAGAGGCAGGGGGCGGTCACGATACGCAGTATTTT.

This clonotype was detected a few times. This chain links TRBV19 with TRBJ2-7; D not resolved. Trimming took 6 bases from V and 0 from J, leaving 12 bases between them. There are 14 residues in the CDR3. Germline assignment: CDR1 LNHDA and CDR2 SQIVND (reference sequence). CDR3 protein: CASSRTAGSYEQYF. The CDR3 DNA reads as TGTGCCAGTAGCCGGACCGCTGGCTCCTACGAGCAGTACTTC.

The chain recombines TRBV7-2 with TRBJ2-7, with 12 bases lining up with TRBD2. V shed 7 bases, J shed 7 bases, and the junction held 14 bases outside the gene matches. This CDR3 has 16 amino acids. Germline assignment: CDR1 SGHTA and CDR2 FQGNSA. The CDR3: CASTLGLAGLRGEQYF. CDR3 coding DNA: TGTGCCAGCACACTCGGACTAGCGGGACTCCGAGGGGAGCAGTACTTC.

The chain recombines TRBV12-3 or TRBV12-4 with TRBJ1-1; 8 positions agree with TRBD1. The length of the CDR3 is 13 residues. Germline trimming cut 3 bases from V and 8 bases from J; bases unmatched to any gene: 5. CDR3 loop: CASSFGQGYEAFF. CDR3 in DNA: TGTGCCAGCAGTTTTGGACAGGGATACGAAGCTTTCTTT.

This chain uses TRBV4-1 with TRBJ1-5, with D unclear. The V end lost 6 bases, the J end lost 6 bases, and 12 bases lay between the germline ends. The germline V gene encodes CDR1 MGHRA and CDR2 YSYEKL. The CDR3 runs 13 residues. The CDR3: CASSPGGIQPQHF. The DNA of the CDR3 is TGCGCCAGCAGTCCCGGAGGGATTCAGCCCCAGCATTTT.

CDR3 sequence: CASSLVGGGNNQPQHF. CDR3 nucleotide sequence: TGTGCCAGCAGCTTAGTTGGAGGGGGCAACAATCAGCCCCAGCATTTT. This chain joins TRBV7-2 and TRBJ1-5; 7 nucleotides agree with TRBD1. This CDR3 has 16 amino acids. CDR1 SGHTA and CDR2 FQGNSA come from the germline V gene. V lost 1 base, J lost 3 bases, and 6 bases stayed unmatched.

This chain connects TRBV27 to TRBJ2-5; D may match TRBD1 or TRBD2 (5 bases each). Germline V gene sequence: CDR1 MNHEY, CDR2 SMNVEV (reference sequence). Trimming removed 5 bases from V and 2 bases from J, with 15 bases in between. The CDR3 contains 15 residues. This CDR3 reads CASSRGDRIQETQYF. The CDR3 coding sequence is TGTGCCAGCAGTCGGGGAGACAGAATTCAAGAGACCCAGTACTTC.

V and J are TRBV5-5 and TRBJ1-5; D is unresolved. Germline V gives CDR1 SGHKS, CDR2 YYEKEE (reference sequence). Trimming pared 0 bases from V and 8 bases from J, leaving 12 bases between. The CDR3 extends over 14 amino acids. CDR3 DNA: TGTGCCAGCAGCTTGGGCAACAGTCCTAAGCCCCAGCATTTT. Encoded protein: CASSLGNSPKPQHF.

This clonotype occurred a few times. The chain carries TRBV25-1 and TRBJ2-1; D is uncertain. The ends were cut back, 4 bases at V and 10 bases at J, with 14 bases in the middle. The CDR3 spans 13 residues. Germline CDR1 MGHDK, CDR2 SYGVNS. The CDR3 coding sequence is TGTGCCAGCAGTGTGAGTCGGTGGGGAGAGCAGTTCTTC. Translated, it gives CASSVSRWGEQFF.

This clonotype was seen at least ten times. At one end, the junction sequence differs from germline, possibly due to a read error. The CDR3 reads CASGLRSATDLPDF. As DNA, the CDR3 is TGTGCCAGCGGACTCCGATCCGCAACCGACCTCCCGGACTTC. The chain recombines TRBV7-8 with TRBJ2-7; a weak D match, TRBD2 (5 bases). Germline V gene sequence: CDR1 SGHVS, CDR2 FQNEAQ. There are 14 residues in the CDR3.

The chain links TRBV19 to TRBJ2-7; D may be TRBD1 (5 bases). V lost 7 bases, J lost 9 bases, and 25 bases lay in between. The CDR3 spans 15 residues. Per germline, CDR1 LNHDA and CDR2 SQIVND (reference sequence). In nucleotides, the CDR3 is TGTGCCAGTACCCCGACCCAAGGATTCCAGGGCGGGCAGTACTTC. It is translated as CASTPTQGFQGGQYF. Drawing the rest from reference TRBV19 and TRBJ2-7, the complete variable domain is DGGITQSPKYLFRKEGQNVTLSCEQNLNHDAMYWYRQDPGQGLRLIYYSQIVNDFQKGDIAEGYSVSREKKESFPLTVTSAQKNPTAFYLCASTPTQGFQGGQYFGPGTRLTVT.

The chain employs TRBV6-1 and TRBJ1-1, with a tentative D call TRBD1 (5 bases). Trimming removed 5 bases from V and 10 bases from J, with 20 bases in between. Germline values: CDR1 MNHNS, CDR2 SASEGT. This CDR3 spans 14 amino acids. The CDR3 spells CASSLDSKGLGAFF. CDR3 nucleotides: TGTGCCAGCAGTCTAGACAGTAAAGGTCTGGGAGCTTTCTTT.

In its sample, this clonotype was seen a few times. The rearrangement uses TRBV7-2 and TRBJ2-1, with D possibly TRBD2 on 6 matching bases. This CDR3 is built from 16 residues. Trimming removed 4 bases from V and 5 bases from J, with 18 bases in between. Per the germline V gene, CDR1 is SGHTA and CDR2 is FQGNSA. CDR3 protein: CASSSDTGLSNNEQFF. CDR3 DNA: TGTGCCAGCAGCTCCGATACGGGACTGTCAAACAATGAGCAGTTCTTC. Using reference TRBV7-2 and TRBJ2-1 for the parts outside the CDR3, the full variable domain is GAGVSQSPSNKVTEKGKDVELRCDPISGHTALYWYRQSLGQGLEFLIYFQGNSAPDKSGLPSDRFSAERTGGSVSTLTIQRTQQEDSAVYLCASSSDTGLSNNEQFFGPGTRLTVL.

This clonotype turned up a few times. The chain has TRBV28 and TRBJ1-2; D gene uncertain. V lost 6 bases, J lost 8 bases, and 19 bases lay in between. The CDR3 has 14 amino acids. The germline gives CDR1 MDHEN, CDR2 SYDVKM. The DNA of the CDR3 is TGTGCCAGCAGCCTCATACAGCACAGCCGGGGCTACACCTTC. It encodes CASSLIQHSRGYTF.

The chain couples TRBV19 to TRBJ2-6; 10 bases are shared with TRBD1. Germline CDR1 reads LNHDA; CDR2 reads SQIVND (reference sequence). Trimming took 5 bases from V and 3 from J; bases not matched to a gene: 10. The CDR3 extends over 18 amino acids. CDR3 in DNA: TGTGCCAGTAGTTCCCCTTTTGACAGGGGGCTTGGGGCCAACGTCCTGACTTTC. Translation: CASSSPFDRGLGANVLTF.

In DNA form, the CDR3 reads TGTGCCAGCAGCTTAGAGTTCGGGAGAGGGACCTACGAGCAGTACTTC. Its protein is CASSLEFGRGTYEQYF. V is TRBV11-2 and J is TRBJ2-7, with D possibly TRBD2 on 6 matching bases. Germline V gene data show CDR1 as SGHAT and CDR2 as FQNNGV. The CDR3 covers 16 residues. Trimming removed 0 bases at V and 2 bases at J, with 14 bases between.

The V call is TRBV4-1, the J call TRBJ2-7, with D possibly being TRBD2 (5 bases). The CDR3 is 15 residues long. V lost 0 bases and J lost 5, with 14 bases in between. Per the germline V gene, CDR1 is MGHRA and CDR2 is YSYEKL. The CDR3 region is CASSQEDSARNEQYF. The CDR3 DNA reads TGCGCCAGCAGCCAAGAGGACTCCGCGAGGAACGAGCAGTACTTC.

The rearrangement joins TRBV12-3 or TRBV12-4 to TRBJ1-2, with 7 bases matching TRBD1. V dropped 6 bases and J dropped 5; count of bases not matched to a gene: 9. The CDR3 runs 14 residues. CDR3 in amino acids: CASSTGRGTYGYTF. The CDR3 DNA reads TGTGCCAGCAGCACGGGCAGGGGGACGTATGGCTACACCTTC.